This TCR beta chain derives from a study of T cell responses to AZD1222 COVID-19 vaccine. Whole-study results and caveats: Donors were mostly white British, more females; clonal diversity possibly underestimated. Reports say nearly half of spike-specific TCRs go after unmutated variant regions. Two AZD1222 doses significantly raised spike-specific TCR breadth and depth over controls.

Regarding this clone: Its specificity is unknown.

Clones were sequenced by immunoSEQ multiplex PCR, and TCRdb holds only the in-frame ones, with some missing. The data contain fewer than 200,000 clones, 85% to 95% of them singletons. CDR1 is SQVTM, CDR2 ANQGSEA, per germline. The length of the CDR3 is 12 residues. The V end was cut by 7 bases, the J end by 6 bases, with 12 bases between. The rearrangement joins TRBV29-1 to TRBJ2-2, with D possibly matching TRBD2 (6 bases). Specimen: peripheral blood, collected on day 0 of AZD1222 vaccination. The origin of this receptor is an adult in good health. The CDR3 DNA is TGCAGCGCCGTCCGGGACTCCGGGGAGCTGTTTTTT. Its translation: CSAVRDSGELFF.